The clone carrying this T cell receptor (beta chain) was seen repeatedly, ten times or more. Its matching antigen is unknown. Individual cDNA molecules each received unique molecular identifiers attached to them. MiXCR was run by TCRdb on the 5' RACE reads, yielding one entry per CDR3 protein. The profile shows 70,000 to 75,000 distinct CDR3 sequences, more than 9% of them singletons. This record belongs to a study of early T cells in non-severe SARS-CoV-2 infection. Study-level background: The sequenced material was bulk RNA from unsorted whole blood, and its chains were unpaired.

Germline values: CDR1 SGHTA, CDR2 FQGNSA. The CDR3 loop spans 16 amino acids. V was shortened by 0 bases and J by 0 bases, with 9 bases between the two germline ends. Regarding the study as a whole: Private and CD4 specificities were missed by VDJdb matching, which favored anti-spike CD8 responses.

The rearrangement uses TRBV7-2 and TRBJ2-4; D is uncertain. The clonotype originates from an adult who was a healthcare worker with PCR-confirmed SARS-CoV-2 infection or an uninfected control (not recorded which). Sequenced sample: whole blood. The CDR3 DNA follows: TGTGCCAGCAGCTTAGCGCCGATAGGAGCCAAAAACATTCAGTACTTC. This encodes CASSLAPIGAKNIQYF.